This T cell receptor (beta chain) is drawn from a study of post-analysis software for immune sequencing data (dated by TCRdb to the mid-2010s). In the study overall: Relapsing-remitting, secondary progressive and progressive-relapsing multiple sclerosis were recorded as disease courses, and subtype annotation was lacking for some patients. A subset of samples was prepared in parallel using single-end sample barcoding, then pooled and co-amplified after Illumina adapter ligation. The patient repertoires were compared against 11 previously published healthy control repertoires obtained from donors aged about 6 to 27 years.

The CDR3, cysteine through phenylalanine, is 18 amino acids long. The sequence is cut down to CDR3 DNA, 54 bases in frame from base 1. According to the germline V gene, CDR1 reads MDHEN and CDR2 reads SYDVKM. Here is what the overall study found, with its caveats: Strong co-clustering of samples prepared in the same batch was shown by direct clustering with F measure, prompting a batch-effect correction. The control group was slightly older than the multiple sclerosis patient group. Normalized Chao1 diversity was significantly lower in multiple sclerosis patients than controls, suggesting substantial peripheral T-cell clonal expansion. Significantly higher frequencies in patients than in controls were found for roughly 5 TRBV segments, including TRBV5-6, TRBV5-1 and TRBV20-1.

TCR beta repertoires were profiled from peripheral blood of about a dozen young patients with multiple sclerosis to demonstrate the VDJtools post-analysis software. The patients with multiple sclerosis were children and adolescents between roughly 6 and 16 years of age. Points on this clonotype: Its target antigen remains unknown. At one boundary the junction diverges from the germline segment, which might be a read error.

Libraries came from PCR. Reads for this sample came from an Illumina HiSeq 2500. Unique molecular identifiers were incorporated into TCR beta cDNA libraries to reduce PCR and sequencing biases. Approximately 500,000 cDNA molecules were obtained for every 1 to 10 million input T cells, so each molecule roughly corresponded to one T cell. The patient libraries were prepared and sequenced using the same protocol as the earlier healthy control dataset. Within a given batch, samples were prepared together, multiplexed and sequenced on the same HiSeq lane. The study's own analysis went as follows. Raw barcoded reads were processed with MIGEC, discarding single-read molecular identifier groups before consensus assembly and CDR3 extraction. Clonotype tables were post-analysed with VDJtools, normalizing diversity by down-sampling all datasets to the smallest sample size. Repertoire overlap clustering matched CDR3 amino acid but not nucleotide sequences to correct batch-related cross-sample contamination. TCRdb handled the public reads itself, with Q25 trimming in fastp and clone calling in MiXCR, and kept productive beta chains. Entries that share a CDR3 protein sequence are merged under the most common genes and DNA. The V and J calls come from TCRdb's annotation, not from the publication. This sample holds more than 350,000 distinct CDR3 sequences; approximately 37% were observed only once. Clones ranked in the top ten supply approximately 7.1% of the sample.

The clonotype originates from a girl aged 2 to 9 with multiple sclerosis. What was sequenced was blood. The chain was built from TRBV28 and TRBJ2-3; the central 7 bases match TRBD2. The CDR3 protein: CASSLHRTRYKGTGTQYF. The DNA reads TGTGCCAGCAGTTTACACCGGACTAGATATAAGGGCACAGGTACGCAGTATTTT.